The clone carrying this TCR beta chain was detected many times. Its antigen is unknown. As for time point: persistent/refractory GD, antithyroid drugs over 5 years with positive TRAb. Scientists built the TCR library using RNA that was extracted from PBMCs. This sample is drawn from a study of regulatory T cells in long-lasting Graves disease. HTBI primers from iRepertoire and Arm-PCR of CDR3 regions yielded the TCR beta libraries. TCRdb used MiXCR to reprocess the multiplex PCR reads, holding one entry per CDR3 protein. The sample has 700,000 or so distinct CDR3 sequences, about 32% seen once. Study outcomes and limitations: New patients shared fewer public clonotypes (roughly 910) than persistent patients did (over 2,500).

Germline V gene sequence: CDR1 SNHLY, CDR2 FYNNEI. CDR3 size: 12 residues. Trimming took 6 bases from V and 0 from J, leaving 6 bases between them. This TCR was recovered from a female donor with Graves disease. The material sequenced was peripheral blood mononuclear cells (PBMCs), taken when the disease was refractory, from a patient treated with antithyroid drugs. The chain is built from TRBV2 and TRBJ2-7; no clear D gene. CDR3 sequence (DNA): TGTGCCAGCAGGAGTTACTCCTACGAGCAGTACTTC. It is translated as CASRSYSYEQYF.